This TCR beta chain emerged from a study of CD8+ T cells in alopecia areata. Broader study findings: Many expanded lesional clones persisted in scalp and blood during tofacitinib treatment.

RNA, once extracted, was reverse transcribed into cDNA for use as the sequencing template. Repertoires were generated with immunoSEQ multiplex PCR, while TCRdb's copy carries only in-frame clones and drops some. The table shows 200,000 to 250,000 clones, with approximately 57% occurring only once. V gave up 3 bases and J gave up 6 bases, with 9 bases separating them. Germline values: CDR1 SNHLY, CDR2 FYNNEI. CDR3 size: 12 residues. Remarks on this clone: Antigen: not known.

Stated treatment: oral pan-JAK inhibitor, 5-10 mg twice daily. The chain links TRBV2 to TRBJ2-7; D may be TRBD1 (5 bases). The TCR originated in a human donor with alopecia areata. The starting material was CD4+ T cells sorted from blood, obtained at week 4, from a patient treated with tofacitinib. DNA for the CDR3: TGTGCCAGCAGTGACCAGGGTAGCGAGCAGTACTTC. Translating it yields CASSDQGSEQYF.